This T cell receptor beta chain was found in a study of T cell responses to AZD1222 COVID-19 vaccine. Regarding the study as a whole: There were mostly white British donors and more females than males, and clonal diversity was possibly underestimated. The breadth and depth of Spike-specific TCRs increased once two AZD1222 doses had been given.

The method was immunoSEQ multiplex PCR; TCRdb's version includes in-frame clones alone and lacks a portion of them. The sample contains 100,000 to 150,000 clones, 88% of which appear only once. As concerns this clone: As yet, its antigen is unknown.

The specimen comprised peripheral blood, sampled on day 0 of AZD1222 vaccination. This TCR came from an adult in good health.

The CDR3 loop reads CASSWVEAGAGELFF. CDR3 in DNA: TGTGCCAGTAGTTGGGTGGAAGCGGGGGCCGGGGAGCTGTTTTTT. The chain has TRBV19 and TRBJ2-2; 8 bases are a match to TRBD2. Unmatched junction bases numbered 8, after V lost 5 bases and J lost 6 bases. CDR3 size: 15 residues. Germline CDR1 is LNHDA and CDR2 is SQIVND (reference sequence). Full variable domain (outside the CDR3, taken from reference TRBV19 and TRBJ2-2): DGGITQSPKYLFRKEGQNVTLSCEQNLNHDAMYWYRQDPGQGLRLIYYSQIVNDFQKGDIAEGYSVSREKKESFPLTVTSAQKNPTAFYLCASSWVEAGAGELFFGEGSRLTVL.